Listed here are 11 T cell receptor beta chains from one sample, sequenced in a study of T cell responses to AZD1222 COVID-19 vaccine (dated by TCRdb to the early 2020s). Per the publication, the time point label means: baseline before first vaccination. Library preparation used the immunoSEQ multiplex PCR assay. The clones in this table, taken by TCRdb from immuneACCESS, are in-frame only. Not every clone is retained; where verified, under half of the shortfall comes from an unresolved V gene, and the cause of the rest is unknown. The sample has 65,000 to 90,000 clones on record, 85% to 90% of them singletons. The top ten clones comprise roughly 7.6% of the sample. Sequenced here: peripheral blood, sampled on day 0 of AZD1222 vaccination. Receptors were obtained from an adult in good health.

The gene calls are TRBV19 and TRBJ2-3; the D is unclear. The length of the CDR3 is 13 residues. Germline loops: CDR1 LNHDA, CDR2 SQIVND (reference sequence). Between the trimmed V and J ends, which lost 2 bases and 1 base, there was a span of 4 bases. CDR3 sequence: CASSIQGTDTQYF. CDR3 coding DNA: TGTGCCAGTAGTATACAAGGCACAGATACGCAGTATTTT.

The gene calls are TRBV2 and TRBJ2-2; 7 bases line up with TRBD1. Per the germline V gene, CDR1 is SNHLY and CDR2 is FYNNEI. This CDR3 has 15 amino acids. Trimming cost V 6 bases and J 2 bases; bases outside gene matches: 6. Written as DNA, the CDR3 is TGTGCCAGCAGAGACCGGGACAGCAACACCGGGGAGCTGTTTTTT. Translated, it gives CASRDRDSNTGELFF.

This chain joins TRBV18 and TRBJ1-2; 7 positions match TRBD1. The V segment lost 2 bases and the J segment 8 bases; nucleotides outside the gene matches: 8. This CDR3 contains 14 residues. CDR1 and CDR2 from the germline V gene are KGHSH and LQKENI. Here the CDR3 DNA reads TGTGCCAGCTCACCAGAACGACAGGGAATGGGCTACACCTTC. Protein sequence: CASSPERQGMGYTF.

This chain links TRBV5-1 with TRBJ2-7; D call uncertain. Trimming took off 4 bases at V and 0 bases at J, with 8 bases between the two ends. The CDR3 loop spans 13 amino acids. Germline CDR1 and CDR2: SGHRS and YFSETQ. The CDR3 region has the DNA TGCGCCAGCAGCCCCGCCGGCTCCTACGAGCAGTACTTC. Translated: CASSPAGSYEQYF.

The genes are TRBV6-1 and TRBJ1-4; 9 positions match TRBD1. The CDR3 runs 16 residues. J gave up 7 bases and V 4 bases, and 10 bases lay outside the gene matches. The germline CDR1 and CDR2 sequences are MNHNS and SASEGT. The CDR3 region has the DNA TGTGCCAGCAGTGGTTTTATGGGGACAGGGAGTGAAAAACTGTTTTTT. Its translation is CASSGFMGTGSEKLFF.

The gene calls are TRBV18 and TRBJ2-2; the match to TRBD1 covers 10 bases. The CDR3 is 16 amino acids. Germline values: CDR1 KGHSH, CDR2 LQKENI. Germline trimming cut 1 base from V and 4 bases from J; bases unmatched to any gene: 3. The CDR3 bases are TGTGCCAGCTCACCACTGGACAGGGGGGTCACCGGGGAGCTGTTTTTT. Its protein product is CASSPLDRGVTGELFF.

The count of this clone is one. The rearrangement joins TRBV18 to TRBJ1-4; no firm D call. Looked up from germline, CDR1 is KGHSH and CDR2 is LQKENI. The CDR3 extends over 12 amino acids. Trimming pared 5 bases from V and 7 bases from J, leaving 8 bases between. The CDR3 DNA is TGTGCCAGCTCAGAGACACGTGAAAAACTGTTTTTT. Protein: CASSETREKLFF.

The chain has TRBV7-2 and TRBJ2-1, with 7 bases matching TRBD1. The CDR3 covers 16 residues. With V trimmed by 5 bases and J by 2 bases, 9 bases remained unmatched. Germline lookup yields CDR1 SGHTA and CDR2 FQGNSA. This CDR3 is CASSKTGERAYNEQFF. The CDR3 coding sequence is TGTGCCAGCAGCAAAACAGGGGAGAGGGCCTACAATGAGCAGTTCTTC.

The chain combines TRBV7-9 with TRBJ1-2; a weak D match, TRBD1 (5 bases). Trimming took 3 bases from V and 5 from J, leaving 13 bases between them. Germline CDR1 reads SEHNR; CDR2 reads FQNEAQ (reference sequence). This CDR3 has 14 amino acids. DNA of the CDR3: TGTGCCAGCAGCTTTGATCAGGGAGGTTATGGCTACACCTTC. The encoded protein is CASSFDQGGYGYTF.

The V call is TRBV19, the J call TRBJ2-6, with D possibly TRBD1 on 5 matching bases. The CDR3 is 15 amino acids. CDR1 LNHDA and CDR2 SQIVND come from the germline V gene (reference sequence). The germline V and J ends were trimmed by 5 bases and 1 base, with 9 bases remaining between them. The CDR3 DNA is TGTGCCAGTAGTCCCCAGGGATCTGGGGCCAACGTCCTGACTTTC. Translating it yields CASSPQGSGANVLTF.

The rearrangement joins TRBV29-1 to TRBJ1-1, with 8 bases matching TRBD1. V gave up 4 bases and J gave up 0 bases; unmatched junction bases: 4. The CDR3 has 14 amino acids. Germline V CDR1 and CDR2: SQVTM, ANQGSEA. CDR3 amino acids: CSVAQGGMNTEAFF. The CDR3, as DNA: TGCAGCGTTGCACAGGGGGGGATGAACACTGAAGCTTTCTTT.